This T cell receptor beta chain appears in the sequencing data of a study of OX40 agonist ivuxolimab in advanced cancers. For the study at large: Ivuxolimab is a fully human IgG2 antibody that activates OX40 (CD134). Roughly two fifths of patients had received prior checkpoint inhibitor therapy. Three patients, one with hepatocellular carcinoma and two with cutaneous melanoma, responded partially.

CDR1 is SGHRS and CDR2 is YFSETQ in the germline V gene. The CDR3 has 15 residues. Trimming at V came to 6 bases and at J to 4 bases, leaving 10 bases not matched to a gene. This clone occurred a few times. Its target is not known. Generated by immunoSEQ multiplex PCR, the TCRdb table keeps only in-frame clones and is missing some. Among 12,000 or so clones, around two thirds were seen once, and the ten largest hold 26%. Study-wide results and limits: Dosing at 0.1 to 3.0 mg/kg was accompanied by clonal expansion of CD4+ and CD8+ blood T cells by week 6.

The clonotype was recovered from an adult with an advanced solid tumor such as melanoma, head and neck, liver or kidney cancer. The sample consisted of CD4+ or CD8+ T cells sorted from blood, taken in a trial of the OX40 agonist ivuxolimab. The chain joins TRBV5-1 to TRBJ2-5, with 9 bases aligning to TRBD1. CDR3 nucleotides: TGCGCCAGCAACCCCGACAGGGGGAGAGGAGAGACCCAGTACTTC. Its protein product is CASNPDRGRGETQYF.